Listed below are T cell receptor beta chains from one sample, sequenced in a study of blood T cells in healthy people across ages. TCRdb re-analysed the 5' RACE reads in MiXCR, keeping a single row per CDR3 protein. The sample carries around 700,000 distinct CDR3 sequences, around 25% recorded once. The sample was also reused in another study, on T cells of mothers and their children.

Source material: blood. These receptors were taken from a boy younger than 18 in good health. Both conserved end residues are part of each CDR3.

j_call v_call cdr3_aa
TRBJ2-5 TRBV7-9 CASSSRRTGGETQYF
TRBJ1-2 TRBV25-1 CAGYTGGEKAGYTF
NA TRBV20-1 CSARDRVYEQYF
TRBJ2-5 TRBV9 CASSAGQSQETQYF
TRBJ2-7 TRBV7-2 CASSLGVGLLNQQYF
TRBJ2-5 TRBV7-8 CASSPPGLAAQETQYF
TRBJ2-4 TRBV7-2 CASSLAGGAPKNIQYF
TRBJ1-1 TRBV5-6 CASSPVGGGTEAFF
TRBJ2-5 TRBV4-3 CASSQWGYSRETQYF
TRBJ2-7 TRBV29-1 CSFSTGTFYEQYF
TRBJ2-1 TRBV6-6 CASSYSSSGGIFRNEQFF
TRBJ2-5 TRBV6-5 CASSYSWGSQETQYF
TRBJ2-5 TRBV7-2 CASSSPSRAEETQYF
TRBJ2-2 TRBV19 CASTQGFTGELFF
TRBJ2-1 TRBV2 CASSGQGTLGNEQFF
TRBJ1-1 TRBV28 CASPAPWGLDTEAFF
TRBJ1-2 TRBV5-5 CASYRGDGYTF
TRBJ2-5 TRBV28 CASSWTRQETQYF
TRBJ1-3 TRBV6-6 CASSYGFRGLGNTIYF
TRBJ1-2 TRBV7-2 CASSLEQGLYGYTF
TRBJ1-4 TRBV29-1 CSVEVSPNEKLFF
TRBJ2-7 TRBV6-1 CASSRTFIAYEQYF
TRBJ2-5 TRBV7-9 CASSSGSGTPGQETQYF
TRBJ2-1 TRBV5-6 CASSLENGNEQFF
TRBJ2-1 TRBV29-1 CSAVSTIYNEQFF
TRBJ2-1 TRBV20-1 CSASRPSGLSYNEQFF
TRBJ1-1 TRBV6-6 CASSSAGFTEAFF